This TCR beta chain was sequenced during a study of blood T cell repertoires in COVID-19. Per the study methods: Researchers report that nucleated cell counts were estimated from reference gene primer amplification. Data came from immunoSEQ multiplex PCR; TCRdb stores just in-frame clones and leaves some out. V and J calls and clone size follow that table, whereas D and trimming were derived from the DNA. The sample has some 200,000 clones; 75% to 80% are singletons. From germline, CDR1 is KGHSH and CDR2 LQKENI. The CDR3 totals 14 residues. With 3 bases removed from V and 8 bases from J, the gap between germline ends came to 16 bases.

The clonotype originates from a woman in her 70s with acute or convalescent COVID-19. Sequencing input: peripheral blood. The chain combines TRBV18 with TRBJ1-1; D possibly corresponds to TRBD1 (6 bases). CDR3 nucleotide sequence: TGTGCCAGCTCACCCGACAGGCTACTATCGGAAGCTTTCTTT. Translation gives CASSPDRLLSEAFF.